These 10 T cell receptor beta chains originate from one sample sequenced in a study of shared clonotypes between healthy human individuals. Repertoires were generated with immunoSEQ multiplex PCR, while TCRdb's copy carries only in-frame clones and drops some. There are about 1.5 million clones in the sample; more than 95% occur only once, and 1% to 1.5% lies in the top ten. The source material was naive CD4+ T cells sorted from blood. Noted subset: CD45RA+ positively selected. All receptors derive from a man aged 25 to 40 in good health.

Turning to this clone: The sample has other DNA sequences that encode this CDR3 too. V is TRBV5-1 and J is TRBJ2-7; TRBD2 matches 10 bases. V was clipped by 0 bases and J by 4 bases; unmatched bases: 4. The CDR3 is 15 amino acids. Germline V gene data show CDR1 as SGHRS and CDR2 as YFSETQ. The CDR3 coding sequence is TGCGCCAGCAGCTTGGTTGCTAGCGGGAGTTACGAGCAGTACTTC. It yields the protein CASSLVASGSYEQYF.

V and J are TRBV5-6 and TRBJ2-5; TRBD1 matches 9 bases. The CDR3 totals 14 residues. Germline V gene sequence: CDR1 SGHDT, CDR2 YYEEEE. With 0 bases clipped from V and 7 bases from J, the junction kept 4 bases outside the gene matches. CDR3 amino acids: CASSLGTGVLTQYF. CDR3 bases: TGTGCCAGCAGCTTGGGGACAGGGGTTTTGACCCAGTACTTC.

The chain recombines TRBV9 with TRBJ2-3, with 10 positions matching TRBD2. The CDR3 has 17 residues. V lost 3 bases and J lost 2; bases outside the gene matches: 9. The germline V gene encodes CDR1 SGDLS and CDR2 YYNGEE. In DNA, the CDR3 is TGTGCCAGCAGCGAGGCTTGGCTAGCGGGGGACACAGATACGCAGTATTTT. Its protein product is CASSEAWLAGDTDTQYF.

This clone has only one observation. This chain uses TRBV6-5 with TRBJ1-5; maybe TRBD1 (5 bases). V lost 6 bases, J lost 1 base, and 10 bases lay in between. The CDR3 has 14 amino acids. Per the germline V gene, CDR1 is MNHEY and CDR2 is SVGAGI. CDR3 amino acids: CASRPQGSNQPQHF. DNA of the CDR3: TGTGCCAGCAGACCCCAGGGAAGCAATCAGCCCCAGCATTTT.

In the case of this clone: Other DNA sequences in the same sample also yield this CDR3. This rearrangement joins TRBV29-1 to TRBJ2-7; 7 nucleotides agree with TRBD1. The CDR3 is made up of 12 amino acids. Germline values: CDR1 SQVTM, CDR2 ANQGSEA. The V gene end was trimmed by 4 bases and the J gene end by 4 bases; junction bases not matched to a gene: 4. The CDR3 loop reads CSVGDRAYEQYF. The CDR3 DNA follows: TGCAGCGTTGGAGACAGGGCATACGAGCAGTACTTC.

The CDR3 here is CASSEIRPGELFF. The CDR3 nucleotides read TGTGCCAGCAGTGAAATCCGGCCCGGGGAGCTGTTTTTT. The rearrangement joins TRBV2 to TRBJ2-2; D uncertain. V dropped 2 bases and J dropped 6 bases, with 7 bases sitting between them. The germline V gene encodes CDR1 SNHLY and CDR2 FYNNEI. The CDR3 loop spans 13 amino acids.

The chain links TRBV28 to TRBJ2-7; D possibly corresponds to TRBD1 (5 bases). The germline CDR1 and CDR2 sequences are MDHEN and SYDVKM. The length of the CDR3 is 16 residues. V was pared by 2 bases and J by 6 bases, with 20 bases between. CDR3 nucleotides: TGTGCCAGCAGTTTAATGGGGTTACCAGGGTCCGGCGAGCAGTACTTC. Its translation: CASSLMGLPGSGEQYF.

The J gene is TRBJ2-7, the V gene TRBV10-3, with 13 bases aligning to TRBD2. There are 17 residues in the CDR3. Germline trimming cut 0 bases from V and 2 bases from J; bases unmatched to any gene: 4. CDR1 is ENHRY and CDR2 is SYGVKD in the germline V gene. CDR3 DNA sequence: TGTGCCATCAGTGAGTCGACTAGCGGGAGGCCACCCTACGAGCAGTACTTC. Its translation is CAISESTSGRPPYEQYF.

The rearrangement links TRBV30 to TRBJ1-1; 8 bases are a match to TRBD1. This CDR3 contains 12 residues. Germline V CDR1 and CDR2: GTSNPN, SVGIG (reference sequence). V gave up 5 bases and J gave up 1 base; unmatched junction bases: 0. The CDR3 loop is CAWGQGNTEAFF. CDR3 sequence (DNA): TGTGCCTGGGGACAGGGGAACACTGAAGCTTTCTTT.

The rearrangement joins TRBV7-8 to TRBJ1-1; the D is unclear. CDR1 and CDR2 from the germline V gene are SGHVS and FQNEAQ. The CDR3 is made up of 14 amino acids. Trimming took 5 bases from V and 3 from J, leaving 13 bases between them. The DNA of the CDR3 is TGTGCCAGCAGCCTGAAACCTGTGGACACTGAAGCTTTCTTT. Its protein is CASSLKPVDTEAFF.